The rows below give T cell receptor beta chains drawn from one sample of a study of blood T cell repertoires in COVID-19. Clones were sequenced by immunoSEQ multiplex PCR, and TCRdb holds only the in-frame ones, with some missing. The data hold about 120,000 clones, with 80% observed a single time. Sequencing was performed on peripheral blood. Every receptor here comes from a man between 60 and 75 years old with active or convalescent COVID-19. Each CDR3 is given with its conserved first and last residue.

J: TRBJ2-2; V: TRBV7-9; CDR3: CASRVRQANTGELFF
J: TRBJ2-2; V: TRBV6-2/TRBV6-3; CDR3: CASSYFRDRGGSTGELFF
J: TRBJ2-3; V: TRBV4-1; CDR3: CASSQDQSRGARTDTQYF
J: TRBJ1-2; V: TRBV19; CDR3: CASSSIRHSQGYYGYTF
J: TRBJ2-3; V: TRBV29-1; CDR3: CSVVAASTDTQYF
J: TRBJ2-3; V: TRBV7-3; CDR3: CASSLGTSGSDTQYF
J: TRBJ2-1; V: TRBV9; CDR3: CASSVREGRNEQFF
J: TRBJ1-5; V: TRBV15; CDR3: CATSRHLGSNQPQHF
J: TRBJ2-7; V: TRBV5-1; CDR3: CASSLGWDSSLEQYF
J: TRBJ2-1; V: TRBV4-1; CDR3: CASSPRLAGGLGNEQFF
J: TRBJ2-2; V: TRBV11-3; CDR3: CASSLAFGVTGELFF
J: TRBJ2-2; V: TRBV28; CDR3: CASSSRTANTGELFF
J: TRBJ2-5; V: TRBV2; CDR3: CASSSTRSGETQYF
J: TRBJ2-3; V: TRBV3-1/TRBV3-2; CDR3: CASSPHRTDTQYF
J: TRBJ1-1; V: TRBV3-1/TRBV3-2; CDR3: CASIADRGGKAFF
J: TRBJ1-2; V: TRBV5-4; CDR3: CASSPDLSENYGYTF
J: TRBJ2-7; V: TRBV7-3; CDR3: CASSLGTGVHEQYF
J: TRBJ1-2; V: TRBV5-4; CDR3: CASRTTGTGGHGYTF
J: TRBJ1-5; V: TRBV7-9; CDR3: CASSLGDSGNQPQHF
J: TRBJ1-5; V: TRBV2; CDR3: CASSHRQGSNQPQHF
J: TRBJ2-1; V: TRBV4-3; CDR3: CASSQDLNRFRNEQFF
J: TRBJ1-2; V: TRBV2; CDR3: CASSEVRANYGYTF
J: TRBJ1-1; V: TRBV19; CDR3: CASSTQGHSNTEAFF
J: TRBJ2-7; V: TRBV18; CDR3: CASSPRLAEVTYEQYF
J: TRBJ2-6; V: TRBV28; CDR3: CASSLGWGRGDSGANVLTF
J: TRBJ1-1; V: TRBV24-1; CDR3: CATSDSKTGQNTEAFF
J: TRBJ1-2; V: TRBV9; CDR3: CASSAQTGVANYGYTF
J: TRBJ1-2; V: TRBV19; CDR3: CASSLSGTAFGYTF
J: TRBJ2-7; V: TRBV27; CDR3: CASSTGDRYEQYF
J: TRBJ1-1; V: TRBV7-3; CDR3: CASSLEPGLGNTEAFF
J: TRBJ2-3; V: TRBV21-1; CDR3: CASSKRLSGYSTDTQYF
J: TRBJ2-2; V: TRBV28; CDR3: CASSFADTGELFF
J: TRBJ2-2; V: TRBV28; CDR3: CASSLPGQRAGELFF
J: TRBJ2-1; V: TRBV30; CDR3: CAVRGNEQFF
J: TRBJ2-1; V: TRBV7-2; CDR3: CASSFRAGDEQFF
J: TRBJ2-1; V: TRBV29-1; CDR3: CSLDRGYNEQFF
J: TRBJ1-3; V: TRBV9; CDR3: CASSPLAGNTIYF
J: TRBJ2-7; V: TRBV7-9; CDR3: CASSDSSGGREQYF
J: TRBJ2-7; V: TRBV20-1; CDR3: CSAPYGYEQYF
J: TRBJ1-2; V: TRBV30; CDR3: CAWRSSRGYGYTF
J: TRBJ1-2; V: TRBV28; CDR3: CASSSRDRGYLGYGYTF